These 24 T cell receptor beta chains share one sample of origin, sequenced in a study of T-cell reconstitution after alpha-beta-depleted transplantation in children. Preparation of the TCRbeta library involved a method that used unique molecular identifiers. MiXCR, run by TCRdb on the PCR reads, gives a single entry per CDR3 protein. The data contain around 600,000 distinct CDR3 sequences, more than 9% of them singletons. The sequenced sample was PBMCs from the stem cell graft donor, obtained from the stem cell graft. The receptors were sampled from a human donor who donated a stem cell graft to a child with acute myeloid leukemia.

The chain is built from TRBV6-2 or TRBV6-3 and TRBJ2-7; TRBD2 matches 8 bases. With 7 bases clipped from V and 9 bases from J, the junction kept 5 bases outside the gene matches. CDR3 length: 11 amino acids. The germline V gene has CDR1 MNHEY and CDR2 SVGEGT. The CDR3 spells CASTSGLAQYF. The CDR3 nucleotides read TGTGCCAGCACTAGCGGGCTGGCGCAGTACTTC.

The gene calls are TRBV18 and TRBJ2-7; TRBD1 aligns across 9 bases. The CDR3 is 16 amino acids. V lost 0 bases to trimming and J lost 10 bases; unmatched junction nucleotides: 13. Germline V gene lookup returns CDR1 KGHSH and CDR2 LQKENI. The CDR3 reads CASSPPPGQGVRPQYF. The CDR3 DNA follows: TGTGCCAGCTCACCACCACCGGGACAGGGTGTTCGCCCTCAGTACTTC.

At least ten counts were recorded for this clonotype. The rearrangement links TRBV11-2 to TRBJ2-3; D remains unclear. The germline CDR1 and CDR2 sequences are SGHAT and FQNNGV. CDR3 size: 15 residues. V shed 2 bases and J shed 3 bases, with 12 bases lying between them. The CDR3 region is CASSLFPGLTDTQYF. The CDR3 bases are TGTGCCAGCAGCTTATTTCCGGGTCTAACAGATACGCAGTATTTT.

The chain carries TRBV7-6 and TRBJ2-7; no firm D call. The ends were cut back, 1 base at V and 7 bases at J, with 14 bases in the middle. The CDR3 spans 14 residues. Germline V gene lookup returns CDR1 SGHVS and CDR2 FNYEAQ. The CDR3 region has the DNA TGTGCCAGCAGCTTAGGACCACTGTCTGGAGAGCAGTACTTC. Translation: CASSLGPLSGEQYF.

The CDR3 spells CAWRWAGGGSAFF. CDR3 nucleotide sequence: TGTGCCTGGAGATGGGCCGGTGGAGGTTCGGCGTTCTTC. The chain has TRBV30 and TRBJ2-1; the D gene is possibly TRBD2 (5 bases). CDR1 and CDR2 (germline): GTSNPN, SVGIG (reference sequence). Trimming cost V 3 bases and J 15 bases, with 21 bases left between them. This CDR3 region has 13 residues.

This clonotype was counted many times. The gene calls are TRBV11-2 and TRBJ2-1, with 11 positions matching TRBD2. CDR3 size: 17 residues. The J segment lost 7 bases and the V segment lost 0 bases, leaving 8 bases of the junction unmatched. Germline V lookup: CDR1 SGHAT, CDR2 FQNNGV. The CDR3 loop is CASSLEVLAGGSNEQFF. DNA for the CDR3: TGTGCCAGCAGCTTAGAGGTCCTAGCGGGAGGAAGTAATGAGCAGTTCTTC.

The sample holds many counts of this clonotype. The chain is built from TRBV3-1 and TRBJ1-1, with D hard to call. The CDR3 is 15 amino acids. V was trimmed by 4 bases and J by 1 base, leaving 13 bases between them. Per the germline V gene, CDR1 is LGHDT and CDR2 is YNNKEL (reference sequence). The CDR3 DNA is TGTGCCAGCAGCCGCCTCCGGTTGGAGAACACTGAAGCTTTCTTT. This encodes CASSRLRLENTEAFF.

The gene calls are TRBV10-3 and TRBJ1-4; D is ambiguous. V lost 8 bases and J 3 bases, leaving 7 bases between the germline ends. This CDR3 comprises 12 residues. Germline lookup yields CDR1 ENHRY and CDR2 SYGVKD. Here the CDR3 DNA reads TGTGCCATCCGGGATGCTAATGAAAAACTGTTTTTT. Amino acids: CAIRDANEKLFF.

This clonotype appeared a few times. The V gene is TRBV7-9, the J gene TRBJ2-3; 8 bases agree with TRBD2. The CDR3 is made up of 15 amino acids. The germline CDR1 and CDR2 sequences are SEHNR and FQNEAQ (reference sequence). With 5 bases clipped from V and 3 bases from J, the junction kept 7 bases outside the gene matches. The CDR3 region is CASSPSLAGTDTQYF. DNA for the CDR3: TGTGCCAGCAGCCCATCGCTAGCGGGTACAGATACGCAGTATTTT.

The J gene is TRBJ2-5, the V gene TRBV11-2; a possible D gene is TRBD1 (5 bases). Germline values: CDR1 SGHAT, CDR2 FQNNGV. The CDR3 is 17 amino acids. The ends were cut back, 5 bases at V and 5 bases at J, with 24 bases in the middle. CDR3 sequence reads: CASSQPGQTAFRETQYF. CDR3 nucleotide sequence: TGTGCCAGCAGCCAACCAGGACAAACTGCTTTTCGGGAGACCCAGTACTTC.

This clonotype showed up many times. J is TRBJ2-1 and V is TRBV28, with D unresolved. Per germline, CDR1 MDHEN and CDR2 SYDVKM. V was clipped by 11 bases and J by 0 bases, with 17 bases between them. CDR3 size: 15 residues. The CDR3 loop is CALSETTLSYNEQFF. CDR3 DNA sequence: TGTGCCCTGTCTGAGACAACACTCTCCTACAATGAGCAGTTCTTC.

The chain combines TRBV20-1 with TRBJ2-5, with 11 bases aligning to TRBD2. The CDR3 consists of 14 residues. Per germline, CDR1 DFQATT and CDR2 SNEGSKA (reference sequence). After removal of 4 bases from V and 5 bases from J, the junction contained 6 bases not matched to a gene. As DNA, the CDR3 is TGCAGTGCTAAAGTAGCGGGAGGGCCCGAGACCCAGTACTTC. The encoded protein is CSAKVAGGPETQYF.

The V and J genes are TRBV19 and TRBJ2-1; D remains ambiguous. The CDR3 is 12 residues long. Per the germline V gene, CDR1 is LNHDA and CDR2 is SQIVND (reference sequence). Trimming left V 6 bases short and J 8 bases short, with 11 bases between. The CDR3 is CASSGIVDEQFF. In DNA form, the CDR3 reads TGTGCCAGTAGCGGTATAGTGGATGAGCAGTTCTTC.

This clonotype was counted only a few times. The V call is TRBV7-8, the J call TRBJ2-3, with a possible D match to TRBD2 (5 bases). This CDR3 has 15 residues. V lost 1 base to trimming and J lost 2 bases, with 10 bases between them. Germline lookup yields CDR1 SGHVS and CDR2 FQNEAQ. CDR3 bases: TGTGCCAGCAGCTTAGAGGCGGGTCCCACAGATACGCAGTATTTT. Protein product: CASSLEAGPTDTQYF.

Ten or more counts support this clonotype. This chain joins TRBV10-3 and TRBJ2-7, with TRBD1 identical over 10 bases. The CDR3 has 14 amino acids. Germline V gene lookup returns CDR1 ENHRY and CDR2 SYGVKD. Trimming removed 7 bases from V and 1 base from J; junction bases left unmatched: 4. The CDR3 sequence is CAIMGTGVSYEQYF. Here the CDR3 DNA reads TGTGCCATCATGGGGACAGGGGTGTCCTACGAGCAGTACTTC.

This clonotype was picked up a small number of times. The J gene is TRBJ2-3, the V gene TRBV10-3; D remains unclear. The CDR3 covers 16 residues. Germline CDR1 reads ENHRY; CDR2 reads SYGVKD. V lost 4 bases and J lost 6, with 20 bases in between. The CDR3 loop reads CAISGTEAGVSDTQYF. The CDR3, as DNA: TGTGCCATCAGTGGAACAGAAGCTGGCGTCTCGGATACGCAGTATTTT.

The chain joins TRBV6-2 or TRBV6-3 to TRBJ1-5; 7 bases match TRBD1. With V trimmed by 5 bases and J by 6 bases, 4 bases remained unmatched. The CDR3 sequence is 13 residues long. CDR1 is MNHEY and CDR2 is SVGEGT in the germline V gene. CDR3 nucleotide sequence: TGTGCCAGCAGTCAAGGGGGCTCTCAGCCCCAGCATTTT. This encodes CASSQGGSQPQHF.

This clonotype turned up a few times. V usage is TRBV27 and J usage is TRBJ2-7, with 10 bases identical to TRBD2. The germline CDR1 and CDR2 sequences are MNHEY and SMNVEV (reference sequence). Trimming cost V 3 bases and J 2 bases; bases outside gene matches: 10. The CDR3 contains 17 residues. CDR3 amino acids: CASSFRASTSGTYEQYF. The CDR3 nucleotides are TGTGCCAGCAGTTTCCGGGCGTCAACTAGCGGGACCTACGAGCAGTACTTC.

This clonotype appeared many times. CDR3 loop: CASSNLDPPGCTDTQYF. The CDR3 nucleotides read TGTGCCAGCAGCAATCTGGACCCACCCGGGTGCACAGATACGCAGTATTTT. The gene calls are TRBV21-1 and TRBJ2-3; no DNA check was done on the table's D call, TRBD1. TRBV21-1 is marked as a pseudogene. The CDR3 has 17 amino acids.

This clonotype was seen a few times. The chain uses TRBV20-1 and TRBJ2-7, with 12 bases matching TRBD2. This CDR3 spans 14 amino acids. In germline, CDR1 is DFQATT, CDR2 SNEGSKA (reference sequence). Trimming at V came to 6 bases and at J to 1 base, leaving 4 bases not matched to a gene. CDR3 loop: CSAFLAGGSYEQYF. The CDR3 DNA sequence: TGCAGTGCCTTCCTAGCGGGAGGGTCCTACGAGCAGTACTTC.

The table lists this clonotype with many counts. J is TRBJ2-5 and V is TRBV21-1; the table's D call, TRBD1, was not checked against the DNA. TRBV21-1 is shown as a pseudogene. The CDR3 has 14 amino acids. The CDR3, as DNA: TGTGCCAGCAGCGAAGGCCCGGGGCACGAGACCCAGTACTTC. Protein sequence: CASSEGPGHETQYF.

This clonotype appeared a few times. J is TRBJ2-1 and V is TRBV11-3, with a weak D call TRBD2 (6 bases). Trimming pared 6 bases from V and 2 bases from J, leaving 14 bases between. This CDR3 is 15 amino acids long. Germline V CDR1 and CDR2: SGHNT, YENEEA. The CDR3 coding sequence is TGTGCCAGCAGTCCCGCGCGGGGTCCCTACAATGAGCAGTTCTTC. Translated, it gives CASSPARGPYNEQFF.

This clonotype was seen a handful of times. The chain recombines TRBV3-1 with TRBJ2-4; TRBD1 agrees at 7 bases. V was pared by 5 bases and J by 3 bases, with 4 bases of the junction left unmatched. There are 14 residues in the CDR3. Germline V gene lookup returns CDR1 LGHDT and CDR2 YNNKEL (reference sequence). Here the CDR3 DNA reads TGTGCCAGCAGCTCCGGGACAGTCAAAAACATTCAGTACTTC. Translation: CASSSGTVKNIQYF.

Worth noting for this clonotype: It is likely a read error, because the conserved phenylalanine at the end of the CDR3 is missing. V and J are TRBV27 and TRBJ1-5; 8 bases line up with TRBD1. Germline V CDR1 and CDR2: MNHEY, SMNVEV (reference sequence). With 2 bases clipped from V and 2 bases from J, the junction kept 2 bases outside the gene matches. The CDR3 runs 15 residues. This CDR3 reads CASSLQGAGNQPQHI. CDR3 DNA: TGTGCCAGCAGTTTACAGGGGGCCGGCAATCAGCCCCAGCATATT.